This entry lists 9 T cell receptor beta chains sequenced from one sample in a study of blood T cell repertoires in COVID-19. The protocol was immunoSEQ multiplex PCR, while the TCRdb copy is restricted to in-frame clones and leaves out a portion. Of over 150,000 clones in the sample, more than 80% were seen once. The sample consisted of peripheral blood. The receptors originated from a human donor in a cohort sampled during active COVID-19.

The chain uses TRBV10-3 and TRBJ1-2, with D unresolved. This CDR3 is built from 17 residues. V was pared by 2 bases and J by 6 bases, with 22 bases between. The germline gives CDR1 ENHRY, CDR2 SYGVKD. The CDR3 sequence: CAISEAFPGRSSHGYTF. In nucleotides, the CDR3 is TGTGCCATCAGTGAGGCTTTCCCCGGGAGATCCTCACATGGCTACACCTTC.

V gene TRBV10-2 combines with J gene TRBJ1-1; TRBD1 matches 9 bases. This CDR3 region has 15 residues. Germline V gives CDR1 WSHSY, CDR2 SAAADI. V lost 6 bases and J lost 5; bases outside the gene matches: 10. CDR3 region: CASRDIRDRETEAFF. CDR3 nucleotide sequence: TGCGCCAGCAGGGACATCCGGGACAGGGAGACTGAAGCTTTCTTT.

The chain carries TRBV3-1 (or the pseudogene TRBV3-2) and TRBJ1-2; D unresolved. CDR1 and CDR2 from the germline V gene are LGHDT and YNNKEL (reference sequence). This CDR3 has 15 residues. Trimming removed 4 bases from V and 6 bases from J, with 18 bases in between. This chain's CDR3 is CASSPWPNERDGYTF. CDR3 DNA: TGTGCCAGCAGCCCGTGGCCAAACGAACGGGATGGCTACACCTTC.

The rearrangement joins TRBV4-1 to TRBJ2-7, with D perhaps TRBD1 (6 bases). Trimming pared 5 bases from V and 2 bases from J, leaving 16 bases between. Germline values: CDR1 MGHRA, CDR2 YSYEKL. This CDR3 contains 15 residues. The CDR3 sequence: CASSFRQAVTYEQYF. The CDR3 DNA is TGCGCCAGCAGCTTTCGACAGGCGGTAACCTACGAGCAGTACTTC.

This chain uses TRBV19 with TRBJ1-3; D is unclear. Germline CDR1 reads LNHDA; CDR2 reads SQIVND (reference sequence). This CDR3 comprises 15 residues. V lost 6 bases and J lost 1, with 13 bases in between. The CDR3 region has the DNA TGTGCCAGTAGGCCGAAACGCGGGTCTGGAAACACCATATATTTT. Residues: CASRPKRGSGNTIYF.

The chain recombines TRBV11-2 with TRBJ2-2, with 9 bases lining up with TRBD1. CDR3 length: 16 residues. Germline CDR1 is SGHAT and CDR2 is FQNNGV. Trimming cost V 1 base and J 1 base; bases outside gene matches: 1. CDR3 sequence: CASSLVTGGNTGELFF. In DNA, the CDR3 is TGTGCCAGCAGCTTAGTGACAGGGGGGAACACCGGGGAGCTGTTTTTT. Variable domain in full (rest from reference TRBV11-2 and TRBJ2-2): EAGVAQSPRYKIIEKRQSVAFWCNPISGHATLYWYQQILGQGPKLLIQFQNNGVVDDSQLPKDRFSAERLKGVDSTLKIQPAKLEDSAVYLCASSLVTGGNTGELFFGEGSRLTVL.

This clone occurred once. The chain is built from TRBV19 and TRBJ1-2, with 10 bases aligning to TRBD1. Germline V gene lookup returns CDR1 LNHDA and CDR2 SQIVND (reference sequence). V was clipped by 5 bases and J by 4 bases; unmatched bases: 7. CDR3 length equals 15 residues. CDR3 coding DNA: TGTGCCAGTAGTCAAAGGACAGGGGGGACCTATGGCTACACCTTC. Protein product: CASSQRTGGTYGYTF. The complete variable domain, with remaining parts taken from reference TRBV19 and TRBJ1-2, reads DGGITQSPKYLFRKEGQNVTLSCEQNLNHDAMYWYRQDPGQGLRLIYYSQIVNDFQKGDIAEGYSVSREKKESFPLTVTSAQKNPTAFYLCASSQRTGGTYGYTFGSGTRLTVV.

The chain combines TRBV18 with TRBJ2-5, with D maybe TRBD2 (6 bases). This CDR3 is 15 amino acids long. With 4 bases removed from V and 5 bases from J, the gap between germline ends came to 17 bases. Germline V gene sequence: CDR1 KGHSH, CDR2 LQKENI. The CDR3 is CASSQWRGMGETQYF. In DNA, the CDR3 is TGTGCCAGCTCACAGTGGAGGGGCATGGGTGAGACCCAGTACTTC.

V gene TRBV3-1 (or the pseudogene TRBV3-2) combines with J gene TRBJ2-7; D is undetermined. Germline V gives CDR1 LGHDT, CDR2 YNNKEL (reference sequence). The V and J ends lost 0 bases and 0 bases respectively, with 12 bases between them. The CDR3 totals 16 residues. The CDR3 loop is CASSQDLSRNSYEQYF. The CDR3 DNA follows: TGTGCCAGCAGCCAAGATCTTAGCCGAAACTCCTACGAGCAGTACTTC.